These 32 T cell receptor beta chains were sequenced from one sample in a study of cytomegalovirus exposure and HLA in healthy donors. Amplification used 60 Vbeta primers and 13 Jbeta primers. TCRdb keeps only in-frame clones here, not all; method: immunoSEQ multiplex PCR. The table records about 150,000 clones, just under 75% of them present only once. Sequencing input: PBMCs. Every receptor here comes from a young woman in good health and CMV-seronegative.

The chain couples TRBV5-6 to TRBJ1-2; 7 bases fit TRBD1. With V trimmed by 1 base and J by 4 bases, 7 bases remained unmatched. From germline, CDR1 is SGHDT and CDR2 YYEEEE. The CDR3 extends over 15 amino acids. The CDR3 DNA sequence: TGTGCCAGCAGCTTGCTAGGGGGCGCCGGCTATGGCTACACCTTC. As protein: CASSLLGGAGYGYTF.

Sample share makes this clone medium-sized. The chain recombines TRBV11-3 with TRBJ2-1; perhaps TRBD2 as D (5 bases). The V and J ends lost 4 bases and 7 bases respectively, with 17 bases between them. Germline V gives CDR1 SGHNT, CDR2 YENEEA. This CDR3 spans 15 amino acids. CDR3 residues: CASSSGGRNGNEQFF. The CDR3 region has the DNA TGTGCCAGCAGCTCTGGCGGGCGGAATGGGAATGAGCAGTTCTTC. Supplemented by reference TRBV11-3 and TRBJ2-1, the full variable domain reads EAGVVQSPRYKIIEKKQPVAFWCNPISGHNTLYWYLQNLGQGPELLIRYENEEAVDDSQLPKDRFSAERLKGVDSTLKIQPAELGDSAVYLCASSSGGRNGNEQFFGPGTRLTVL.

The J gene is TRBJ2-1, the V gene TRBV6-5; D uncertain. This CDR3 region has 14 residues. Germline loops: CDR1 MNHEY, CDR2 SVGAGI. Deletions cut 8 bases from V and 1 base from J, with 12 bases between. The chain's CDR3 is CASRAGLSYNEQFF. CDR3 in DNA: TGTGCCAGCCGAGCAGGATTGTCCTACAATGAGCAGTTCTTC.

This rearrangement joins TRBV5-4 to TRBJ2-2; TRBD2 matches 9 bases. V was pared by 7 bases and J by 3 bases, with 10 bases of the junction left unmatched. Germline-derived CDR1 and CDR2 are SGHNT and YYREEE (reference sequence). The CDR3 loop spans 16 amino acids. CDR3 amino acids: CASRTGLAGHTGELFF. CDR3 nucleotide sequence: TGTGCCAGCCGCACTGGGCTAGCGGGGCACACCGGGGAGCTGTTTTTT.

The rearrangement uses TRBV4-2 and TRBJ2-5, with 7 bases matching TRBD2. CDR3 size: 16 residues. Germline V gene sequence: CDR1 LGHNA, CDR2 YNFKEQ. V was clipped by 1 base and J by 2 bases; unmatched bases: 7. The CDR3 nucleotides read TGTGCCAGCAGCCAAGTGTTGTCTAGCGGACAAGAGACCCAGTACTTC. This codes for CASSQVLSSGQETQYF.

The V gene is TRBV7-2, the J gene TRBJ1-1; D is ambiguous. V lost 3 bases and J lost 0, with 8 bases in between. There are 14 residues in the CDR3. Germline assignment: CDR1 SGHTA and CDR2 FQGNSA. The CDR3 is CASSFQNLNTEAFF. CDR3 sequence (DNA): TGTGCCAGCAGCTTCCAGAATCTGAACACTGAAGCTTTCTTT.

V gene TRBV13 combines with J gene TRBJ2-7, with 10 bases lining up with TRBD1. The length of the CDR3 is 16 residues. Germline V gives CDR1 PRHDT, CDR2 FYEKMQ (reference sequence). Losses at the gene ends were 6 bases for V and 3 bases for J; bases not matched to a gene: 11. The CDR3 spells CASSEGDRGLGYEQYF. CDR3 bases: TGTGCCAGCAGTGAAGGGGACAGGGGTTTGGGCTACGAGCAGTACTTC.

This clone came up a few times. The CDR3 here is CASSPRGDTEAFF. The CDR3 nucleotides are TGTGCCAGCTCACCACGGGGCGACACTGAAGCTTTCTTT. The rearrangement uses TRBV18 and TRBJ1-1; possible D gene TRBD1, 5 bases. This CDR3 spans 13 amino acids. Per germline, CDR1 KGHSH and CDR2 LQKENI. The V gene lost 1 base and the J gene lost 3 bases, with 6 bases spanning the gap.

The chain joins TRBV6-5 to TRBJ1-5; 11 positions agree with TRBD1. The J segment lost 0 bases and the V segment lost 10 bases, leaving 5 bases of the junction unmatched. The CDR3 is 15 amino acids. Germline-derived CDR1 and CDR2 are MNHEY and SVGAGI. The chain's CDR3 is CATSGTGGSNQPQHF. The CDR3 nucleotides read TGTGCCACCTCCGGGACAGGGGGTAGCAATCAGCCCCAGCATTTT.

The chain recombines TRBV2 with TRBJ1-1, with TRBD1 as a possible D gene (5 bases). The V end lost 4 bases, the J end lost 3 bases, and 9 bases lay between the germline ends. CDR1 is SNHLY and CDR2 is FYNNEI in the germline V gene. This CDR3 is 13 amino acids long. In DNA, the CDR3 is TGTGCCAGCAGTGTCAGGGAGGACACTGAAGCTTTCTTT. It specifies CASSVREDTEAFF.

The V call is TRBV6-5, the J call TRBJ1-3; 9 bases fit TRBD1. From germline, CDR1 is MNHEY and CDR2 SVGAGI. Trimming removed 6 bases from V and 0 bases from J; junction bases left unmatched: 0. The CDR3 totals 14 residues. CDR3 coding DNA: TGTGCCAGCAGGGACAGGGGCTCTGGAAACACCATATATTTT. It is translated as CASRDRGSGNTIYF.

The chain is built from TRBV30 and TRBJ2-6; perhaps TRBD1 as D (5 bases). V was trimmed by 5 bases and J by 0 bases, leaving 8 bases between them. Germline V CDR1 and CDR2: GTSNPN, SVGIG (reference sequence). This CDR3 is built from 14 residues. CDR3 sequence reads: CAWDSSSGANVLTF. The DNA of the CDR3 is TGTGCCTGGGACAGTTCCTCTGGGGCCAACGTCCTGACTTTC. The whole variable domain, remainder taken from reference TRBV30 and TRBJ2-6, is SQTIHQWPATLVQPVGSPLSLECTVEGTSNPNLYWYRQAAGRGLQLLFYSVGIGQISSEVPQNLSASRPQDRQFILSSKKLLLSDSGFYLCAWDSSSGANVLTFGAGSRLTVL.

This clone was seen a few times. For the CDR3, the DNA is TGTGCCAGCAGATCACAGGGAACGAAGAACACTGAAGCTTTCTTT. As protein: CASRSQGTKNTEAFF. This chain joins TRBV28 and TRBJ1-1; D is possibly TRBD1 (6 bases). Germline CDR1 reads MDHEN; CDR2 reads SYDVKM. The germline V and J ends were trimmed by 6 bases and 1 base, with 15 bases remaining between them. This CDR3 is built from 15 residues.

The chain uses TRBV2 and TRBJ2-1; TRBD2 matches at 9 bases. This CDR3 comprises 15 residues. J lost 8 bases, V lost 3 bases, and 8 bases had no gene match. Germline lookup yields CDR1 SNHLY and CDR2 FYNNEI. CDR3 nucleotides: TGTGCCAGCAGTGAGATCGGCGGGGGGGCATATGAGCAGTTCTTC. This encodes CASSEIGGGAYEQFF.

This clone came up a few times. The chain couples TRBV5-8 to TRBJ2-7, with 10 bases matching TRBD1. The V gene's germline CDR1 is SGHTS and CDR2 YDEGEE. J was trimmed by 5 bases and V by 5 bases; bases with no gene match: 4. The CDR3 spans 13 residues. The CDR3 region is CASRYDRGHEQYF. CDR3 bases: TGTGCCAGCAGATATGACAGGGGGCACGAGCAGTACTTC.

This clone was seen a handful of times. The V and J genes are TRBV6-1 and TRBJ2-2, with 7 bases identical to TRBD2. Trimming at V came to 3 bases and at J to 3 bases, leaving 1 base not matched to a gene. Germline V gene lookup returns CDR1 MNHNS and CDR2 SASEGT. CDR3 length equals 14 residues. The CDR3 loop reads CASSERGYTGELFF. CDR3 DNA: TGTGCCAGCAGTGAGCGGGGGTACACCGGGGAGCTGTTTTTT.

J is TRBJ1-5 and V is TRBV5-1, with 9 nucleotides matching TRBD1. V lost 4 bases and J lost 1; bases outside the gene matches: 3. CDR3 length equals 15 residues. Per germline, CDR1 SGHRS and CDR2 YFSETQ. The CDR3 bases are TGCGCCAGCAGCAAACAGGGGGCGAGCAATCAGCCCCAGCATTTT. Its protein product is CASSKQGASNQPQHF.

This sequence joins TRBV29-1 and TRBJ1-1; D is unclear. Trimming took off 4 bases at V and 0 bases at J, with 9 bases between the two ends. CDR3 length: 13 amino acids. Per germline, CDR1 SQVTM and CDR2 ANQGSEA. DNA of the CDR3: TGCAGCGTTGGGTCCAGAATGAACACTGAAGCTTTCTTT. Residues: CSVGSRMNTEAFF.

The genes are TRBV28 and TRBJ2-5, with TRBD2 matching over 15 bases. In germline, CDR1 is MDHEN, CDR2 SYDVKM. V lost 5 bases to trimming and J lost 2 bases; unmatched junction nucleotides: 3. The CDR3 totals 16 residues. The CDR3 loop is CASSPGTSGGQETQYF. The DNA for the CDR3 is TGTGCCAGCAGTCCCGGGACTAGCGGGGGGCAAGAGACCCAGTACTTC.

The chain combines TRBV2 with TRBJ2-7; D is ambiguous. Per germline, CDR1 SNHLY and CDR2 FYNNEI. V lost 7 bases and J lost 3, with 7 bases in between. The CDR3 is 11 residues long. CDR3 in DNA: TGTGCCAGCACCAAGGACTACGAGCAGTACGTC. It yields the protein CASTKDYEQYV.

This clone was counted only a few times. The chain is built from TRBV19 and TRBJ2-4; 11 bases agree with TRBD2. V lost 5 bases and J lost 9; bases outside the gene matches: 6. The germline V gene has CDR1 LNHDA and CDR2 SQIVND (reference sequence). The CDR3 has 14 amino acids. The CDR3 here is CASSGTSGQVIQYF. The CDR3 region has the DNA TGTGCCAGTAGTGGGACTAGCGGCCAGGTCATTCAGTACTTC.

This chain uses TRBV10-2 with TRBJ2-3; 7 bases fit TRBD2. This CDR3 spans 13 amino acids. The J segment lost 8 bases and the V segment lost 4 bases, leaving 6 bases of the junction unmatched. The germline V gene encodes CDR1 WSHSY and CDR2 SAAADI. The CDR3 nucleotides are TGCGCCAGCAGTGGTACCTCGGGGGGTACGCAGTATTTT. Encoded protein: CASSGTSGGTQYF.

This clone was detected only a few times. The rearrangement uses TRBV18 and TRBJ2-1, with TRBD1 matching 10 bases. Per germline, CDR1 KGHSH and CDR2 LQKENI. The junction had 3 bases not matched to a gene; V was cut back by 3 bases and J by 7 bases. The CDR3 covers 14 residues. This CDR3 is CASSPGQGLNEQFF. The CDR3 DNA follows: TGTGCCAGCTCACCGGGACAGGGGTTGAATGAGCAGTTCTTC.

The gene calls are TRBV18 and TRBJ1-3; 7 nucleotides agree with TRBD1. This CDR3 has 16 residues. With 3 bases clipped from V and 3 bases from J, the junction kept 8 bases outside the gene matches. The V gene's germline CDR1 is KGHSH and CDR2 LQKENI. CDR3 DNA sequence: TGTGCCAGCTCACCGCGCACAGGGGCAAGTGGAAACACCATATATTTT. Its protein product is CASSPRTGASGNTIYF.

This chain links TRBV4-3 with TRBJ2-4, with 12 bases matching TRBD2. The CDR3 sequence is 16 residues long. Trimming cost V 3 bases and J 12 bases; bases outside gene matches: 12. Germline V CDR1 and CDR2: LGHNA, YSLEER. DNA for the CDR3: TGCGCCAGCAGCCAGGAGACTAGCGGGGGACGTGGGAGTCAGTACTTC. This codes for CASSQETSGGRGSQYF.

V gene TRBV6-6 combines with J gene TRBJ2-3; TRBD1 agrees at 7 bases. This CDR3 has 14 amino acids. J lost 1 base, V lost 6 bases, and 4 bases had no gene match. The V gene's germline CDR1 is MNHNY and CDR2 SVGAGI (reference sequence). This CDR3 is CASRNTGGTDTQYF. The DNA for the CDR3 is TGTGCCAGCAGAAATACAGGGGGCACAGATACGCAGTATTTT.

The V gene is TRBV27, the J gene TRBJ2-7; 7 bases agree with TRBD2. The length of the CDR3 is 13 residues. Germline CDR1 and CDR2: MNHEY and SMNVEV (reference sequence). V lost 5 bases to trimming and J lost 4 bases; unmatched junction nucleotides: 5. As DNA, the CDR3 is TGTGCCAGCAGTCCCGGGAGGAGTTACGAGCAGTACGTC. Translated: CASSPGRSYEQYV.

The V call is TRBV5-4, the J call TRBJ2-7; tentative D call: TRBD2 (7 bases). The germline V gene has CDR1 SGHNT and CDR2 YYREEE (reference sequence). The CDR3 consists of 17 residues. Trimming took off 2 bases at V and 3 bases at J, with 21 bases between the two ends. CDR3 sequence (DNA): TGTGCCAGCAGCTTTGGTCGGGGGCAGGGAGGGATCTACGAGCAGTACTTC. Protein product: CASSFGRGQGGIYEQYF.

The chain carries TRBV27 and TRBJ1-1; D remains ambiguous. Germline lookup yields CDR1 MNHEY and CDR2 SMNVEV (reference sequence). The CDR3 loop spans 13 amino acids. V lost 1 base, J lost 6 bases, and 9 bases lay in between. DNA of the CDR3: TGTGCCAGCAGTTTATGGCCAGGCGCTGAAGCTTTCTTT. This codes for CASSLWPGAEAFF.

The CDR3 is CAWRTSTEGFHYGYTF. Written as DNA, the CDR3 is TGTGCCTGGAGGACCTCCACCGAGGGTTTTCACTATGGCTACACCTTC. V gene TRBV30 combines with J gene TRBJ1-2; D unresolved. Germline lookup yields CDR1 GTSNPN and CDR2 SVGIG (reference sequence). V was cut by 3 bases and J by 3 bases, with 20 bases left in between. The CDR3 contains 16 residues.

V is TRBV10-1 and J is TRBJ1-1; tentatively, D is TRBD1 (5 bases). The ends were cut back, 3 bases at V and 8 bases at J, with 13 bases in the middle. CDR1 and CDR2 (germline): WNHNN, SYGVQD (reference sequence). This CDR3 has 13 residues. In DNA, the CDR3 is TGCGCCAGCAGTGAAATACTCACAGGAGAAGCTTTCTTT. Encoded protein: CASSEILTGEAFF.

In its sample, this clone was seen a few times. The V call is TRBV9, the J call TRBJ1-3, with 11 nucleotides matching TRBD1. The CDR3 has 17 amino acids. Trimming removed 3 bases from V and 3 bases from J; junction bases left unmatched: 8. Per germline, CDR1 SGDLS and CDR2 YYNGEE. The DNA for the CDR3 is TGTGCCAGCAGCGCCCCTAGGACAGGGGGCGGTGGAAACACCATATATTTT. Translation gives CASSAPRTGGGGNTIYF. The full variable domain, completed using reference TRBV9 and TRBJ1-3, is DSGVTQTPKHLITATGQRVTLRCSPRSGDLSVYWYQQSLDQGLQFLIQYYNGEERAKGNILERFSAQQFPDLHSELNLSSLELGDSALYFCASSAPRTGGGGNTIYFGEGSWLTVV.